This is a list of T cell receptor beta chains from one sample in a study of metastatic and nonmetastatic thyroid tumors. MiXCR reprocessed the PCR reads for TCRdb. The repertoire includes tens of thousands of clones, roughly 20% of them detected once, and 20% to 25% sits in the top ten. The sequencing input was blood. These TCRs come from a female donor with papillary thyroid cancer or a benign thyroid nodule (not recorded which). Some clones in this sample may be carry-over from other donors' samples. Each CDR3 is given with its conserved first and last residue. The D gene is left open where the match is weak. The size of a clone is reported for some rows only, either as once, few or many, or as a class for expanded clones.

clone size: -
D gene: -
V gene: TRBV30
J gene: TRBJ1-4
CDR3 DNA: TGTGCCTGGAATACGGGAACAACTAATGAAAAACTGTTTTTT
CDR3 protein: CAWNTGTTNEKLFF

clone size: many
D gene: -
V gene: TRBV19
J gene: TRBJ2-7
CDR3 DNA: TGTGCCAGTAGTGTAATTTCTGGTCCCCGGGTCGAGCAGTACTTC
CDR3 protein: CASSVISGPRVEQYF

clone size: many
D gene: -
V gene: TRBV6-1
J gene: TRBJ2-3
CDR3 DNA: TGTGCCAGCAGTGAAGCGCCGGGTAGAGATACGCAGTATTTT
CDR3 protein: CASSEAPGRDTQYF

clone size: -
D gene: TRBD2
V gene: TRBV28
J gene: TRBJ2-1
CDR3 DNA: TGTGCCAGCAGTCCCGGACTAGCGGGAGCCTATGAGCAGTTCTTC
CDR3 protein: CASSPGLAGAYEQFF

clone size: -
D gene: -
V gene: TRBV19
J gene: TRBJ1-5
CDR3 DNA: TGTGCCAGTAGTATAGGTCGCAGATCAAATAGCAATCAGCCCCAGCATTTT
CDR3 protein: CASSIGRRSNSNQPQHF

clone size: -
D gene: -
V gene: TRBV5-1
J gene: TRBJ2-7
CDR3 DNA: TGCGCCAGCAGCTTCCGGGACAACTCCTACGAGCAGTACTTC
CDR3 protein: CASSFRDNSYEQYF

clone size: many
D gene: TRBD1
V gene: TRBV5-6
J gene: TRBJ1-2
CDR3 DNA: TGTGCCAGCGTCCCCGGGACAGGGGGCTATGGCTACACCTTC
CDR3 protein: CASVPGTGGYGYTF

clone size: many
D gene: TRBD1
V gene: TRBV29-1
J gene: TRBJ1-2
CDR3 DNA: TGCAGCGTTGAATCAGGGGGCACGGGAGGCTACACCTTC
CDR3 protein: CSVESGGTGGYTF

clone size: few
D gene: -
V gene: TRBV6-2/TRBV6-3
J gene: TRBJ1-2
CDR3 DNA: TGTGCCAGCAGTTACGGGGGCATTCGCTACACCTTC
CDR3 protein: CASSYGGIRYTF

clone size: many
D gene: TRBD1
V gene: TRBV7-9
J gene: TRBJ2-2
CDR3 DNA: TGTGCCAGCAGCCTCGGGACAGTGAACACCGGGGAGCTGTTTTTT
CDR3 protein: CASSLGTVNTGELFF

clone size: -
D gene: TRBD2
V gene: TRBV20-1
J gene: TRBJ2-1
CDR3 DNA: TGCAGTGCCAGGACTAGCGGGAGTGTCTACAATGAGCAGTTCTTC
CDR3 protein: CSARTSGSVYNEQFF

clone size: -
D gene: -
V gene: TRBV28
J gene: TRBJ1-2
CDR3 DNA: TGTGCCAGCAGTCGACGACAGGTAGATGGCTACACCTTC
CDR3 protein: CASSRRQVDGYTF

clone size: -
D gene: TRBD1
V gene: TRBV6-2/TRBV6-3
J gene: TRBJ1-2
CDR3 DNA: TGTGCCAGCAGAACCGGGACAGGGGGCAACTATGGCTACACCTTC
CDR3 protein: CASRTGTGGNYGYTF

clone size: -
D gene: -
V gene: TRBV7-2
J gene: TRBJ2-7
CDR3 DNA: TGTGCCAGCAGCTTAGCGGAGGCGGCAGGGCAGTACGAGCAGTACTTC
CDR3 protein: CASSLAEAAGQYEQYF

clone size: -
D gene: -
V gene: TRBV12-3/TRBV12-4
J gene: TRBJ1-6
CDR3 DNA: TGTGCCAGCGGCAGGGAAGGTTCACCCCTCCACTTT
CDR3 protein: CASGREGSPLHF

clone size: few
D gene: -
V gene: TRBV2
J gene: TRBJ1-2
CDR3 DNA: TGTGCCAGCAATCCGGGAACCTATGGCTACACCTTC
CDR3 protein: CASNPGTYGYTF

clone size: many
D gene: TRBD1
V gene: TRBV7-2
J gene: TRBJ1-2
CDR3 DNA: TGTGCCAGCAGCACCCCCCCGGGACAGGGCCTTAATGGGGGCTACACCTTC
CDR3 protein: CASSTPPGQGLNGGYTF

clone size: -
D gene: -
V gene: TRBV19
J gene: TRBJ2-1
CDR3 DNA: TGTGCCAGTAGTAAGCCAGGGATAATGGATGAGCAGTTCTTC
CDR3 protein: CASSKPGIMDEQFF

clone size: many
D gene: TRBD1
V gene: TRBV3-1
J gene: TRBJ1-2
CDR3 DNA: TGTGCCAGCAGCTTTTGGACAGGGGGCAGCTATGGCTACACCTTC
CDR3 protein: CASSFWTGGSYGYTF

clone size: -
D gene: -
V gene: TRBV6-1
J gene: TRBJ1-2
CDR3 DNA: TGTGCCAGCAGCCGGGCCGAAGGGGGTGACTACACCTTC
CDR3 protein: CASSRAEGGDYTF

clone size: many
D gene: TRBD1
V gene: TRBV9
J gene: TRBJ2-1
CDR3 DNA: TGTGCCAGCAGCGGCCGGACAGGCCCTTCGAATGAGCAGTTCTTC
CDR3 protein: CASSGRTGPSNEQFF

clone size: many
D gene: -
V gene: TRBV12-3/TRBV12-4
J gene: TRBJ1-1
CDR3 DNA: TGTGCCAGCACCTCAGAGGGGCGCGCTGAAGCTTTCTTT
CDR3 protein: CASTSEGRAEAFF

clone size: -
D gene: -
V gene: TRBV4-1
J gene: TRBJ1-6
CDR3 DNA: TGCGCCAGCAGCCAAGATGATGATCTGACACGGGTTAATTCACCCCTCCACTTT
CDR3 protein: CASSQDDDLTRVNSPLHF

clone size: medium-sized
D gene: -
V gene: TRBV6-1
J gene: TRBJ1-6
CDR3 DNA: TGTGCCAGCAGCCAACTGGATAATTCACCCCTCCACTTT
CDR3 protein: CASSQLDNSPLHF

clone size: few
D gene: -
V gene: TRBV19
J gene: TRBJ2-1
CDR3 DNA: TGTGCCAGTAGTCTCGCGGACCATGCTAACTATGAGCAGTTCTTC
CDR3 protein: CASSLADHANYEQFF

clone size: many
D gene: TRBD2
V gene: TRBV2
J gene: TRBJ2-7
CDR3 DNA: TGTGCCAGCAGGGGGGGGTGGGGCCCTTCCTACGAGCAGTACTTC
CDR3 protein: CASRGGWGPSYEQYF

clone size: few
D gene: -
V gene: TRBV6-1
J gene: TRBJ1-2
CDR3 DNA: TGTGCCAGCATATCACCTGGGGCAGGGAGAGAGGGTGGCTACACCTTC
CDR3 protein: CASISPGAGREGGYTF

clone size: many
D gene: -
V gene: TRBV27
J gene: TRBJ1-1
CDR3 DNA: TGTGCCAGCAGTTTAAATGCAGGGACGATGAACACTGAAGCTTTCTTT
CDR3 protein: CASSLNAGTMNTEAFF

clone size: -
D gene: TRBD1
V gene: TRBV6-1
J gene: TRBJ2-3
CDR3 DNA: TGTGCCAGCAGGGACAGGGGGGGAGATACGCAGTATTTT
CDR3 protein: CASRDRGGDTQYF

clone size: many
D gene: TRBD1
V gene: TRBV12-5
J gene: TRBJ2-5
CDR3 DNA: TGTGCTAGTGGTTTGGGGGACAGGGGAGGAGAGACCCAGTACTTC
CDR3 protein: CASGLGDRGGETQYF

clone size: -
D gene: -
V gene: TRBV5-1
J gene: TRBJ1-2
CDR3 DNA: TGCGCCAGCAGCTTGGACAGGTCCCTATGGGGCTACACCTTC
CDR3 protein: CASSLDRSLWGYTF

clone size: many
D gene: -
V gene: TRBV3-1
J gene: TRBJ1-1
CDR3 DNA: TGTGCCAGCAGCCAAGATCCCTCCGGGGCTCACACTGAAGCTTTCTTT
CDR3 protein: CASSQDPSGAHTEAFF

clone size: -
D gene: -
V gene: TRBV6-1
J gene: TRBJ1-5
CDR3 DNA: TGTGCCAGCGGTGACAATCGGTGCAATCAGCCCCAGCATTTT
CDR3 protein: CASGDNRCNQPQHF

clone size: many
D gene: -
V gene: TRBV5-1
J gene: TRBJ1-4
CDR3 DNA: TGCGCCAGCACCGCGGAGGCAGGCTCGACTAATGAAAAACTGTTTTTT
CDR3 protein: CASTAEAGSTNEKLFF

clone size: -
D gene: -
V gene: TRBV30
J gene: TRBJ2-1
CDR3 DNA: TGTGCCTGGAGTGAGAAAGGTATCGAGTTCTTC
CDR3 protein: CAWSEKGIEFF

clone size: many
D gene: -
V gene: TRBV4-1
J gene: TRBJ2-7
CDR3 DNA: TGCGCCAGCAGCCAAGATCGGGGGTGGGAGCAGTACTTC
CDR3 protein: CASSQDRGWEQYF

clone size: few
D gene: TRBD1
V gene: TRBV27
J gene: TRBJ1-1
CDR3 DNA: TGTGCCAGCAGTTTAACAGGGGGCGTTTTAGGAGCTTTCTTT
CDR3 protein: CASSLTGGVLGAFF

clone size: few
D gene: -
V gene: TRBV6-4
J gene: TRBJ1-2
CDR3 DNA: TGTGCCAGCGAATACCAGGGGACCCCTGATGGCTACACCTTC
CDR3 protein: CASEYQGTPDGYTF

clone size: many
D gene: -
V gene: TRBV7-9
J gene: TRBJ2-3
CDR3 DNA: TGTGCCAGCAGCTGGGGGGCGGATACGCAGTATTTT
CDR3 protein: CASSWGADTQYF

clone size: once
D gene: TRBD2
V gene: TRBV5-1
J gene: TRBJ2-2
CDR3 DNA: TGCGCCAGCAGCCGAAAACTAGCGGGAGCGGTAGGTGGGGAGCTGTTTTTT
CDR3 protein: CASSRKLAGAVGGELFF

clone size: few
D gene: TRBD1
V gene: TRBV6-2/TRBV6-3
J gene: TRBJ2-7
CDR3 DNA: TGTGCCAGCAGGTTCGGGACAGGACTTGTGCCAACGGACTTC
CDR3 protein: CASRFGTGLVPTDF

clone size: many
D gene: TRBD1
V gene: TRBV12-3/TRBV12-4
J gene: TRBJ1-1
CDR3 DNA: TGTGCCAGCAGCCCAGGACAGGGTAACACTGAAGCTTTCTTT
CDR3 protein: CASSPGQGNTEAFF

clone size: many
D gene: TRBD2
V gene: TRBV3-1
J gene: TRBJ2-5
CDR3 DNA: TGTGCCAGCAGCCCCCTAGGGCTAGCGGGGGCCTCGGCGGAGACCCAGTACTTC
CDR3 protein: CASSPLGLAGASAETQYF

clone size: many
D gene: TRBD2
V gene: TRBV5-1
J gene: TRBJ2-5
CDR3 DNA: TGCGCCAGCAGCTTGGAAGTAGCGGGGAGCCAAGAGACCCAGTACTTC
CDR3 protein: CASSLEVAGSQETQYF

clone size: many
D gene: -
V gene: TRBV20-1
J gene: TRBJ2-3
CDR3 DNA: TGCAGTGCTAGAGATGAGTCGACAGATACGCAGTATTTT
CDR3 protein: CSARDESTDTQYF

clone size: many
D gene: TRBD1
V gene: TRBV7-8
J gene: TRBJ2-7
CDR3 DNA: TGTGCCAGCAGCCCGGACAGGGCCTACGAGCAGTACTTC
CDR3 protein: CASSPDRAYEQYF